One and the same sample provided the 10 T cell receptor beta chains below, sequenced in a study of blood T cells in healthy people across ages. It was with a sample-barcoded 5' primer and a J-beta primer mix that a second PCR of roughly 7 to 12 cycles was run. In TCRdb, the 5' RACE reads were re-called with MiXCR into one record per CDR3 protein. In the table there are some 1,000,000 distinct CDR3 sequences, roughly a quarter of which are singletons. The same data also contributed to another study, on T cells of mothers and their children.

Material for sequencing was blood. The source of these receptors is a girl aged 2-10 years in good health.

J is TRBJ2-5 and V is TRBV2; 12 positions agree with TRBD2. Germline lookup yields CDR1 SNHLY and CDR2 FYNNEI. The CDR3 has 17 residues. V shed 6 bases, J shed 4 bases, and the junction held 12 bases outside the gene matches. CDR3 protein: CASRGLTSGRTGETQYF. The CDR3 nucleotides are TGTGCCAGCAGGGGACTAACTAGCGGGAGGACCGGAGAGACCCAGTACTTC.

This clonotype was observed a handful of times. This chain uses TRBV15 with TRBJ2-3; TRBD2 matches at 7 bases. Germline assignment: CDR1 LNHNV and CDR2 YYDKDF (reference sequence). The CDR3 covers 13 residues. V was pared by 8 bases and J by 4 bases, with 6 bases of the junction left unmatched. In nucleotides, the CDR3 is TGTGCCACCCTGGGCGGGGGTCCAGATACGCAGTATTTT. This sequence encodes CATLGGGPDTQYF.

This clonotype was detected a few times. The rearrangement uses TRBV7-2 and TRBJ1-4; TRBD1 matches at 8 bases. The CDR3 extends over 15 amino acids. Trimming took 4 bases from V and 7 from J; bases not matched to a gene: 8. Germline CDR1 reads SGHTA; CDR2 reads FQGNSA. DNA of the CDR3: TGTGCCAGCAGCTCAGGGGGCGCCCCGGGTGAAAAACTGTTTTTT. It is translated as CASSSGGAPGEKLFF.

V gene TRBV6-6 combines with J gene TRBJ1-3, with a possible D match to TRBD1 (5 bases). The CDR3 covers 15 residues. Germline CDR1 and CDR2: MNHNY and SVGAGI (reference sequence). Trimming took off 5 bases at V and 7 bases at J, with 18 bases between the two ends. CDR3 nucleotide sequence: TGTGCCAGCAGTGAGGGACCCGGACGAGGGAACACCATATATTTT. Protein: CASSEGPGRGNTIYF.

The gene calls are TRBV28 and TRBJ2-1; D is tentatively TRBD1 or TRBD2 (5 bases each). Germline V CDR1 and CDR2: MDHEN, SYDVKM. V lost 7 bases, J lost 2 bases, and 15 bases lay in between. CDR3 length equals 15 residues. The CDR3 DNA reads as TGTGCCAGCAACACCCGGGACCCCACCTACAATGAGCAGTTCTTC. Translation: CASNTRDPTYNEQFF.

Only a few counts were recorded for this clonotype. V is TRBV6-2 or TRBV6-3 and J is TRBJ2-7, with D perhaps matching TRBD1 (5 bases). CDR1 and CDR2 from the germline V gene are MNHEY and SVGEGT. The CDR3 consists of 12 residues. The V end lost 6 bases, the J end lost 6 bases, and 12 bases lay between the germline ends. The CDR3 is CASRFQGREQYF. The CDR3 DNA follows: TGTGCCAGCAGATTCCAGGGTCGCGAGCAGTACTTC.

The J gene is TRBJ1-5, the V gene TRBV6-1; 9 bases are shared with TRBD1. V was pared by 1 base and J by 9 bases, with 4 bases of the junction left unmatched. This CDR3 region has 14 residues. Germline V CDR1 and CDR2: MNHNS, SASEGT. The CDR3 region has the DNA TGTGCCAGCAGTGAAGGCGGGACAGGGAGGCCCCAGCATTTT. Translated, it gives CASSEGGTGRPQHF.

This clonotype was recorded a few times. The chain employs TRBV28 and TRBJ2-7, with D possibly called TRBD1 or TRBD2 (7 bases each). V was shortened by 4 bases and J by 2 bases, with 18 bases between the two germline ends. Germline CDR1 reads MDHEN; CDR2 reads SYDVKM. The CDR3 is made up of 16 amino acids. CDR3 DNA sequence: TGTGCCAGCAGTTACAGGGGAGGGGACTCAACCTACGAGCAGTACTTC. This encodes CASSYRGGDSTYEQYF.

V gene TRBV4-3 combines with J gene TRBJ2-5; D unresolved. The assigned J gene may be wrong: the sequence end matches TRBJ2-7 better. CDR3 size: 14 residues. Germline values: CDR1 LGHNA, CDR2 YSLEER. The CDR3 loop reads CASSQDVASYEQYF. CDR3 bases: TGCGCCAGCAGCCAAGATGTGGCTAGCTACGAGCAGTACTTC.

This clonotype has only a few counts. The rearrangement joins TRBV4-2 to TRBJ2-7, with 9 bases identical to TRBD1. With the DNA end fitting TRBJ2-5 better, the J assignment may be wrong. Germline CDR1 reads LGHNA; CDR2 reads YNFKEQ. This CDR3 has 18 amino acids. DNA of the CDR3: TGTGCCAGCAGCCAAAATAATGCCGGGACAGGGTTGTCGGAGACCCAGTACTTC. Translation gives CASSQNNAGTGLSETQYF.